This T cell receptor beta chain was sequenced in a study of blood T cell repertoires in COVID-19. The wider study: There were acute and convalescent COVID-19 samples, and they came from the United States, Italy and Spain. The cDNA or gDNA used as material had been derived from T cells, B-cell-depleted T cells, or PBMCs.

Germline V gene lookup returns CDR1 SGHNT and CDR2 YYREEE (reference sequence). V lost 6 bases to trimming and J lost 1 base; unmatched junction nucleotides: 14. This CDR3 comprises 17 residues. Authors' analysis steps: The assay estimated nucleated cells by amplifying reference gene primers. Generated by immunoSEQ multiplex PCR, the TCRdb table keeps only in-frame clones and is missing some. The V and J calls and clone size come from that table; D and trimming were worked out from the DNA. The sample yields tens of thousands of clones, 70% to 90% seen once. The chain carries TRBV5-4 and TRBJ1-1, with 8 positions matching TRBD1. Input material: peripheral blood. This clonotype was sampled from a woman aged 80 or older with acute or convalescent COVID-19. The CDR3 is CASTSTIRTGKNTEAFF. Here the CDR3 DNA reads TGTGCCAGCACCTCGACAATAAGGACAGGGAAGAACACTGAAGCTTTCTTT.